A single sample gave rise to the 24 T cell receptor beta chains below, sequenced in a study of cytomegalovirus exposure and HLA in healthy donors. TCRdb's copy holds only in-frame clones and misses some; the assay was immunoSEQ multiplex PCR. This sample has over 110,000 clones, with around 85% found just once. Sequences were obtained from PBMCs. These receptors all come from a man aged 18-30 years in good health and CMV-seronegative.

The rearrangement links TRBV27 to TRBJ1-1, with TRBD1 matching 12 bases. The CDR3 runs to 17 residues. CDR1 is MNHEY, CDR2 SMNVEV, per germline (reference sequence). V was clipped by 2 bases and J by 5 bases; unmatched bases: 9. The CDR3 DNA reads as TGTGCCAGCAGTTTAAACAGGTGGGGACAGGGGGCGACTGAAGCTTTCTTT. Residues: CASSLNRWGQGATEAFF.

This rearrangement joins TRBV30 to TRBJ2-5; TRBD1 is a possible D gene (6 bases). The CDR3 extends over 15 amino acids. The germline V and J ends were trimmed by 3 bases and 3 bases, with 17 bases remaining between them. CDR1 is GTSNPN and CDR2 is SVGIG in the germline V gene (reference sequence). The CDR3 loop is CAWSGWGQPKETQYF. As DNA, the CDR3 is TGTGCCTGGAGCGGCTGGGGGCAGCCCAAAGAGACCCAGTACTTC.

The chain joins TRBV2 to TRBJ1-1; TRBD1 might be the D (6 bases). Per the germline V gene, CDR1 is SNHLY and CDR2 is FYNNEI. V was trimmed by 7 bases and J by 4 bases, leaving 10 bases between them. CDR3 length: 12 residues. Here the CDR3 DNA reads TGTGCCAGCAATCAGGGGAGCACTGAAGCTTTCTTT. This translates into CASNQGSTEAFF.

The chain couples TRBV5-1 to TRBJ1-1; D gene uncertain. This CDR3 has 15 residues. The V gene lost 2 bases and the J gene lost 1 base, with 12 bases spanning the gap. Germline V CDR1 and CDR2: SGHRS, YFSETQ. The CDR3 region has the DNA TGCGCCAGCAGCTTTGGAGGGCGCGAGAACACTGAAGCTTTCTTT. It yields the protein CASSFGGRENTEAFF. Filled out from reference TRBV5-1 and TRBJ1-1, the complete variable domain reads KAGVTQTPRYLIKTRGQQVTLSCSPISGHRSVSWYQQTPGQGLQFLFEYFSETQRNKGNFPGRFSGRQFSNSRSEMNVSTLELGDSALYLCASSFGGRENTEAFFGQGTRLTVV.

CDR3 sequence reads: CAWSVRVDEQFF. DNA for the CDR3: TGTGCCTGGAGTGTACGGGTAGATGAGCAGTTCTTC. V is TRBV30 and J is TRBJ2-1, with D uncertain. Germline V gene data show CDR1 as GTSNPN and CDR2 as SVGIG (reference sequence). Trimming cost V 0 bases and J 8 bases, with 8 bases left between them. The CDR3 totals 12 residues.

V is TRBV5-1 and J is TRBJ1-1; 10 bases are a match to TRBD1. CDR1 is SGHRS, CDR2 YFSETQ, per germline. With 3 bases clipped from V and 11 bases from J, the junction kept 10 bases outside the gene matches. The CDR3 runs to 14 residues. As DNA, the CDR3 is TGCGCCAGCAGCTCCAAGGGACAGGGGTTTTGGGCTTTCTTT. It codes for CASSSKGQGFWAFF.

This sequence joins TRBV28 and TRBJ1-1; 9 positions agree with TRBD1. The CDR3 contains 16 residues. After removal of 5 bases from V and 5 bases from J, the junction contained 12 bases not matched to a gene. Per germline, CDR1 MDHEN and CDR2 SYDVKM. CDR3 in amino acids: CASSLGQGWGLTEAFF. CDR3 nucleotide sequence: TGTGCCAGCAGTCTCGGACAGGGGTGGGGGTTGACTGAAGCTTTCTTT.

The chain recombines TRBV15 with TRBJ1-1; 8 bases agree with TRBD1. The V gene's germline CDR1 is LNHNV and CDR2 YYDKDF (reference sequence). After removal of 2 bases from V and 1 base from J, the junction contained 6 bases not matched to a gene. The CDR3 runs 16 residues. In DNA, the CDR3 is TGTGCCACCAGCAGACTTTATGGGACAGGGAACACTGAAGCTTTCTTT. The encoded protein is CATSRLYGTGNTEAFF.

The chain carries TRBV19 and TRBJ2-1, with 8 bases matching TRBD1. Germline CDR1 reads LNHDA; CDR2 reads SQIVND (reference sequence). This CDR3 region has 13 residues. After removal of 6 bases from V and 6 bases from J, the junction contained 4 bases not matched to a gene. CDR3 sequence reads: CASRPTGGNEQFF. Here the CDR3 DNA reads TGTGCCAGTAGGCCCACAGGGGGCAATGAGCAGTTCTTC.

The chain joins TRBV5-6 to TRBJ2-5; D not certain. CDR3 length: 11 residues. CDR1 and CDR2 (germline): SGHDT, YYEEEE. The V end lost 0 bases, the J end lost 5 bases, and 2 bases lay between the germline ends. The DNA of the CDR3 is TGTGCCAGCAGCTTGGCGGAGACCCAGTACTTC. Translation gives CASSLAETQYF.

The CDR3 sequence: CASSGRTGITEAFF. The CDR3 bases are TGTGCCAGTAGTGGAAGGACAGGGATTACTGAAGCTTTCTTT. The J gene is TRBJ1-1, the V gene TRBV19; 8 bases fit TRBD1. CDR3 length: 14 amino acids. The V gene's germline CDR1 is LNHDA and CDR2 SQIVND (reference sequence). J gave up 5 bases and V 5 bases, and 7 bases lay outside the gene matches.

The chain employs TRBV10-3 and TRBJ2-2; a weak D match, TRBD1 (5 bases). CDR1 and CDR2 from the germline V gene are ENHRY and SYGVKD. This CDR3 comprises 15 residues. V lost 6 bases, J lost 0 bases, and 11 bases lay in between. CDR3 coding DNA: TGTGCCATCAGCGCCCAAGGGGCGAACACCGGGGAGCTGTTTTTT. Translating gives CAISAQGANTGELFF.

This sequence joins TRBV30 and TRBJ2-5, with 8 nucleotides matching TRBD2. Looked up from germline, CDR1 is GTSNPN and CDR2 is SVGIG (reference sequence). V was clipped by 7 bases and J by 4 bases; unmatched bases: 8. The CDR3 extends over 13 amino acids. CDR3 in DNA: TGTGCCTTGAACTCAGCGGGGGCAGAGACCCAGTACTTC. Translated, it gives CALNSAGAETQYF.

This sequence joins TRBV7-2 and TRBJ2-7, with TRBD1 identical over 7 bases. The CDR3 totals 15 residues. With 5 bases clipped from V and 2 bases from J, the junction kept 9 bases outside the gene matches. Germline V gene sequence: CDR1 SGHTA, CDR2 FQGNSA. CDR3 in DNA: TGTGCCAGCAGCACCTACCCGACAGGGACCTACGAGCAGTACTTC. It is translated as CASSTYPTGTYEQYF.

The CDR3 region is CASRDGLAGLIEQYF. DNA for the CDR3: TGTGCCAGCAGAGACGGACTAGCGGGGCTTATCGAGCAGTACTTC. This sequence joins TRBV2 and TRBJ2-7, with TRBD2 matching over 12 bases. Germline CDR1 reads SNHLY; CDR2 reads FYNNEI. The ends lost 6 bases at V and 6 bases at J; junction bases unmatched: 9. This CDR3 has 15 amino acids.

This chain connects TRBV7-2 to TRBJ2-7; 7 bases line up with TRBD2. V was clipped by 3 bases and J by 2 bases; unmatched bases: 4. Per germline, CDR1 SGHTA and CDR2 FQGNSA. The CDR3 is 14 amino acids. The CDR3 here is CASSLQRGTYEQYF. CDR3 nucleotides: TGTGCCAGCAGCTTGCAGCGGGGAACCTACGAGCAGTACTTC.

The chain couples TRBV18 to TRBJ1-5; 7 nucleotides match TRBD1. V trimming: 3 bases; J trimming: 3 bases; junction bases outside the gene matches: 2. Germline V gene sequence: CDR1 KGHSH, CDR2 LQKENI. The CDR3 consists of 14 residues. CDR3 bases: TGTGCCAGCTCACCGGGGACAGCCAATCAGCCCCAGCATTTT. Translated: CASSPGTANQPQHF.

A single count supports this clone. The rearrangement uses TRBV6-5 and TRBJ2-1; no firm D call. The CDR3 is 15 amino acids. V was clipped by 0 bases and J by 8 bases, with 14 bases between them. Germline V gene sequence: CDR1 MNHEY, CDR2 SVGAGI. DNA of the CDR3: TGTGCCAGCAGTTACTCGGTATTGCACGGTGATGAGCAGTTCTTC. It specifies CASSYSVLHGDEQFF.

This rearrangement joins TRBV7-9 to TRBJ1-2; D gene ambiguous. Trimming left V 6 bases short and J 3 bases short, with 11 bases between. Germline CDR1 is SEHNR and CDR2 is FQNEAQ (reference sequence). This CDR3 is built from 13 residues. The CDR3 protein is CASSPSQDYGYTF. CDR3 in DNA: TGTGCCAGCAGTCCTTCACAAGACTATGGCTACACCTTC.

The rearrangement joins TRBV7-2 to TRBJ2-5; the D gene is possibly TRBD1 (5 bases). Trimming removed 4 bases at V and 4 bases at J, with 13 bases between. Germline V lookup: CDR1 SGHTA, CDR2 FQGNSA. The CDR3 runs to 14 residues. In nucleotides, the CDR3 is TGTGCCAGCAGCTCAACCTGGGGCACAGAGACCCAGTACTTC. The encoded protein is CASSSTWGTETQYF. Based on the CDR3 plus reference TRBV7-2 and TRBJ2-5, the full variable domain is GAGVSQSPSNKVTEKGKDVELRCDPISGHTALYWYRQSLGQGLEFLIYFQGNSAPDKSGLPSDRFSAERTGGSVSTLTIQRTQQEDSAVYLCASSSTWGTETQYFGPGTRLLVL.

This chain uses TRBV4-3 with TRBJ2-1, with 11 bases fitting TRBD2. CDR1 and CDR2 from the germline V gene are LGHNA and YSLEER. This CDR3 spans 17 amino acids. V shed 2 bases, J shed 8 bases, and the junction held 11 bases outside the gene matches. CDR3 region: CASSQKRTSGFLDEQFF. The CDR3 DNA reads as TGCGCCAGCAGCCAAAAGAGGACTAGCGGGTTTCTAGATGAGCAGTTCTTC.

This CDR3 is CASSQGQAANEQFF. CDR3 nucleotide sequence: TGCGCCAGCAGCCAAGGTCAAGCGGCCAATGAGCAGTTCTTC. This sequence joins TRBV4-1 and TRBJ2-1; a possible D gene is TRBD2 (5 bases). Germline CDR1 and CDR2: MGHRA and YSYEKL. V lost 1 base and J 6 bases, leaving 10 bases between the germline ends. There are 14 residues in the CDR3.

The chain links TRBV6-1 to TRBJ1-2, with TRBD1 identical over 9 bases. CDR3 length: 17 residues. The trim removed 1 base at V and 4 bases at J, leaving 10 bases unmatched. Germline CDR1 is MNHNS and CDR2 is SASEGT. CDR3 nucleotides: TGTGCCAGCAGTGAAGTCCAAGACAGGGGGTTGACCTATGGCTACACCTTC. This codes for CASSEVQDRGLTYGYTF.

This clone showed up just a few times. The chain combines TRBV4-1 with TRBJ1-5; 7 bases are a match to TRBD1. V dropped 1 base and J dropped 1; count of bases not matched to a gene: 10. Looked up from germline, CDR1 is MGHRA and CDR2 is YSYEKL. The CDR3 contains 18 residues. DNA of the CDR3: TGCGCCAGCAGCCAAGTTACTCCTCGACAGGGAAGCAATCAGCCCCAGCATTTT. This encodes CASSQVTPRQGSNQPQHF.